These T cell receptor beta chains were read from a single sample in a study of T cells in Graves' hyperthyroidism and ophthalmopathy. TCRdb reanalysed the multiplex PCR reads using MiXCR and keeps one entry per CDR3 protein. The sample consists of 300,000 to 350,000 distinct CDR3 sequences, 20% to 25% of them appearing once. The sequenced sample consisted of blood. The receptors were sampled from a woman aged 50 to 65 with Graves' hyperthyroidism. Both conserved end residues are part of each CDR3. The D gene is left open where the match is weak. Not all rows give a size; the values are once, few, many and, for expanded clones, a class.

D: TRBD1; V: TRBV5-1; size: NA; J: TRBJ1-1; DNA: TGCGCCAGCAGCTTAACCGGGACAGGGGGCCCCAACACTGAAGCTTTCTTT; CDR3: CASSLTGTGGPNTEAFF
D: NA; V: TRBV3-1; size: many; J: TRBJ1-2; DNA: TGTGCCAGCAGGAGGACATTCAATGTTGGCTACACCTTC; CDR3: CASRRTFNVGYTF
D: NA; V: TRBV19; size: NA; J: TRBJ2-2; DNA: TGTGCCAGTAGTCGGAGCTGGGACACCGGGGAGCTGTTTTTT; CDR3: CASSRSWDTGELFF
D: TRBD1; V: TRBV7-9; size: NA; J: TRBJ2-5; DNA: TGTGCCAGCAGCTCGCCGGACAGGGCAGGCGGAGAGACCCAGTACTTC; CDR3: CASSSPDRAGGETQYF
D: NA; V: TRBV5-1; size: many; J: TRBJ1-1; DNA: TGCGCCAGCAGCTTAAGCGGGGACCCGAACACTGAAGCTTTCTTT; CDR3: CASSLSGDPNTEAFF
D: TRBD2; V: TRBV5-6; size: many; J: TRBJ2-3; DNA: TGTGCCAGCAGGGTATCCGGGGGGGCCCCAGATACGCAGTATTTT; CDR3: CASRVSGGAPDTQYF
D: NA; V: TRBV28; size: NA; J: TRBJ1-6; DNA: TGTGCCAGCAGTCTGGACCTTCACCTCCACTTT; CDR3: CASSLDLHLHF
D: NA; V: TRBV18; size: once; J: TRBJ1-5; DNA: TGTGCCAGCTCACCAATGCGTAACAATCAGCCCCAGCATTTT; CDR3: CASSPMRNNQPQHF
D: TRBD1; V: TRBV5-6; size: NA; J: TRBJ2-3; DNA: TGTGCCAGCGGCTCGACAGACAGGGATTTAACAGATACGCAGTATTTT; CDR3: CASGSTDRDLTDTQYF
D: TRBD1; V: TRBV28; size: many; J: TRBJ2-7; DNA: TGTGCCAGCCGACTCATATTACAGGGGGCCCGCGAGCAGTACTTC; CDR3: CASRLILQGAREQYF
D: TRBD1; V: TRBV5-4; size: few; J: TRBJ1-2; DNA: TGTGCCAGCAGCTTTCAGGGACAGGGGGATTATGGCTACACCTTC; CDR3: CASSFQGQGDYGYTF
D: TRBD1; V: TRBV27; size: many; J: TRBJ1-2; DNA: TGTGCCAGCAGTTTGGACAGGGTCGGCTACACCTTC; CDR3: CASSLDRVGYTF
D: NA; V: TRBV4-1; size: NA; J: TRBJ1-4; DNA: TGCGCCAGCAGCCAAGATCAGGGAGCGGGGAATGAAAAACTGTTTTTT; CDR3: CASSQDQGAGNEKLFF
D: NA; V: TRBV20-1; size: few; J: TRBJ2-6; DNA: TGCAGTGCCCCTCGGGCAGGGATCTTCTCTGGGGCCAACGTCCTGACTTTC; CDR3: CSAPRAGIFSGANVLTF
D: TRBD1; V: TRBV7-3; size: NA; J: TRBJ1-1; DNA: TGTGCCAGCCCGACAGGGAATGGGCACACTGAAGCTTTCTTT; CDR3: CASPTGNGHTEAFF
D: NA; V: TRBV20-1; size: NA; J: TRBJ2-7; DNA: TGCAGTGCTGCGTCCGGGAGACACTCCTACGAGCAGTACTTC; CDR3: CSAASGRHSYEQYF
D: NA; V: TRBV6-5; size: many; J: TRBJ2-5; DNA: TGTGCCAGCAGTTACCGGAGGGCCCAAGAGACCCAGTACTTC; CDR3: CASSYRRAQETQYF
D: TRBD2; V: TRBV18; size: many; J: TRBJ2-1; DNA: TGTGCCAGCTCCCGTTTGCGGGAGGGCCTCGATGAGCAGTTCTTC; CDR3: CASSRLREGLDEQFF
D: TRBD1; V: TRBV3-1; size: many; J: TRBJ1-4; DNA: TGTGCCAGCAGCCAGACAGGGGGCGCAGGGGAAAAACTGTTTTTT; CDR3: CASSQTGGAGEKLFF
D: NA; V: TRBV15; size: many; J: TRBJ2-1; DNA: TGTGCCACCAGCAGCGCGCTCTCAGGTCGGAGGAATGAGCAGTTCTTC; CDR3: CATSSALSGRRNEQFF
D: NA; V: TRBV7-9; size: many; J: TRBJ2-5; DNA: TGTGCCAGCAGCCTGGGGGTGGGTTTCCAAGAGACCCAGTACTTC; CDR3: CASSLGVGFQETQYF
D: TRBD2; V: TRBV3-1; size: many; J: TRBJ2-3; DNA: TGTGCCAGCAGCCAAGTCAGCGCGGGGGGAGATACGCAGTATTTT; CDR3: CASSQVSAGGDTQYF
D: NA; V: TRBV5-1; size: NA; J: TRBJ2-1; DNA: TGCGCCAGCAGGCGGAGGGCCAATGAGCAGTTCTTC; CDR3: CASRRRANEQFF
D: TRBD1; V: TRBV7-9; size: many; J: TRBJ1-1; DNA: TGTGCCAGCAGCTACGCCGGGACAGTGAACACTGAAGCTTTCTTT; CDR3: CASSYAGTVNTEAFF
D: NA; V: TRBV28; size: NA; J: TRBJ2-7; DNA: TGTGCCAGCAGTGCCCCGGGGGCCTACGAGCAGTACTTC; CDR3: CASSAPGAYEQYF
D: NA; V: TRBV3-1; size: many; J: TRBJ1-2; DNA: TGTGCCAGCAGCCAGGGGGCGCGGAACTATGGCTACACCTTC; CDR3: CASSQGARNYGYTF
D: NA; V: TRBV11-2; size: many; J: TRBJ2-7; DNA: TGTGCCAGCAGCTCACAGGGGAGGTCCTACGAGCAGTACTTC; CDR3: CASSSQGRSYEQYF
D: TRBD2; V: TRBV2; size: many; J: TRBJ2-3; DNA: TGTGCCAGCAGTGGGGGGCTAGCGGGAGGAGCAGATACGCAGTATTTT; CDR3: CASSGGLAGGADTQYF
D: TRBD1; V: TRBV20-1; size: many; J: TRBJ2-7; DNA: TGCAGTGCTAGTAGTTGGCCAGGGGGCTACGAGCAGTACTTC; CDR3: CSASSWPGGYEQYF
D: NA; V: TRBV27; size: many; J: TRBJ1-1; DNA: TGTGCCAGCAGTTTAATGTGGGGAACGAACACTGAAGCTTTCTTT; CDR3: CASSLMWGTNTEAFF
D: NA; V: TRBV7-9; size: many; J: TRBJ2-5; DNA: TGTGCCAGCCGGGGGCAGGAGTACCAAGAGACCCAGTACTTC; CDR3: CASRGQEYQETQYF
D: NA; V: TRBV6-1; size: many; J: TRBJ1-2; DNA: TGTGCCAGCAGAGACGTCAGGGTAGACTATGGCTACACCTTC; CDR3: CASRDVRVDYGYTF
D: NA; V: TRBV20-1; size: many; J: TRBJ1-5; DNA: TGCAGTGCTCGCTTTGCGACAGGCGTAAATCAGCCCCAGCATTTT; CDR3: CSARFATGVNQPQHF
D: TRBD2; V: TRBV20-1; size: many; J: TRBJ2-4; DNA: TGCAGTGCTAGAGATGAAGGTAGCGGGAGATACATTCAGTACTTC; CDR3: CSARDEGSGRYIQYF
D: TRBD1; V: TRBV27; size: NA; J: TRBJ1-1; DNA: TGTGCCAGCATGACAGGGGCGGTAAGCACTGAAGCTTTCTTT; CDR3: CASMTGAVSTEAFF
D: NA; V: TRBV2; size: NA; J: TRBJ1-6; DNA: TGTGCCAGCAGTGAAAGACCTCTGAGCTCCTATAATTCACCCCTCCACTTT; CDR3: CASSERPLSSYNSPLHF
D: NA; V: TRBV24-1; size: few; J: TRBJ2-2; DNA: TGTGCCACCAGTCCTGGACAGCTCACCGGGGAGCTGTTTTTT; CDR3: CATSPGQLTGELFF
D: NA; V: TRBV12-3/TRBV12-4; size: NA; J: TRBJ1-6; DNA: TGTGCCAGCAGTTCGTCAACAGGCTATAATTCACCCCTCCACTTT; CDR3: CASSSSTGYNSPLHF
D: TRBD2; V: TRBV6-1; size: many; J: TRBJ2-5; DNA: TGTGCCAGCAGTCCCGGGACTAGCGGACTAGAGACCCAGTACTTC; CDR3: CASSPGTSGLETQYF
D: NA; V: TRBV28; size: many; J: TRBJ1-1; DNA: TGTGCCAGCAGTTCCCCCCCACGGAGAGCGAACACTGAAGCTTTCTTT; CDR3: CASSSPPRRANTEAFF
D: TRBD1; V: TRBV6-2/TRBV6-3; size: many; J: TRBJ2-7; DNA: TGTGCCAGCAGTTCAGGGGGCGCCGCCAATTACGAGCAGTACTTC; CDR3: CASSSGGAANYEQYF
D: NA; V: TRBV28; size: many; J: TRBJ1-2; DNA: TGTGCCAGCAGTTTACAGGGTGCCCCCAGCTATGGCTACACCTTC; CDR3: CASSLQGAPSYGYTF
D: TRBD2; V: TRBV5-1; size: NA; J: TRBJ2-3; DNA: TGCGCCAGCAGAAGCGGGGGCACAGATACGCAGTATTTT; CDR3: CASRSGGTDTQYF
D: NA; V: TRBV11-2; size: NA; J: TRBJ2-1; DNA: TGTGCCAGCAGCTTACTCCGGCTCAATGAGCAGTTCTTC; CDR3: CASSLLRLNEQFF
D: TRBD1; V: TRBV28; size: many; J: TRBJ2-7; DNA: TGTGCCAGCAGTTTTTTGGGACAGGGCTACGAGCAGTACTTC; CDR3: CASSFLGQGYEQYF
D: NA; V: TRBV10-3; size: few; J: TRBJ1-1; DNA: TGTGCCTACCGGGACATAAATAAGAACACTGAAGCTTTCTTT; CDR3: CAYRDINKNTEAFF
D: TRBD2; V: TRBV2; size: NA; J: TRBJ2-2; DNA: TGTGCCAGCAGTAGACTAGCGGGATCGCCAAAGGGCGGGGAGCTGTTTTTT; CDR3: CASSRLAGSPKGGELFF